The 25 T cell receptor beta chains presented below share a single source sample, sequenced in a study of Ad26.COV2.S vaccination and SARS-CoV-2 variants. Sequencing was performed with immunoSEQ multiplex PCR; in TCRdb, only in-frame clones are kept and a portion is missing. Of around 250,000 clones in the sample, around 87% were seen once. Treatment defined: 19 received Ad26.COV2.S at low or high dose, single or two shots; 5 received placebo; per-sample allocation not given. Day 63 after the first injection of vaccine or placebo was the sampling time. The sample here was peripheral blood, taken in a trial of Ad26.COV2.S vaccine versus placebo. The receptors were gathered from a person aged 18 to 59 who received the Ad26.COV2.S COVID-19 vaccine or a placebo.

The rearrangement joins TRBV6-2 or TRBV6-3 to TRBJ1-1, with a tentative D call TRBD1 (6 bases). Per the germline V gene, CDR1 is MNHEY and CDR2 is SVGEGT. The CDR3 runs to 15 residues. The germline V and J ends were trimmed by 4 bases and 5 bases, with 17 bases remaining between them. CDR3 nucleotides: TGTGCCAGCAGTTGGGGGGGGCGGTGGGTAACTGAAGCTTTCTTT. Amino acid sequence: CASSWGGRWVTEAFF.

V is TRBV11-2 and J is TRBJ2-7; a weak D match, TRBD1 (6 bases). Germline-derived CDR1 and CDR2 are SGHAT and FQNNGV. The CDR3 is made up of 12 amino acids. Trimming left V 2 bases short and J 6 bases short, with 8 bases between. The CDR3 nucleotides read TGTGCCAGCAGCTTAAACAGGGCCGAGCAGTACTTC. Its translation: CASSLNRAEQYF. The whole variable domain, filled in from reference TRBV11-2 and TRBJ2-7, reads EAGVAQSPRYKIIEKRQSVAFWCNPISGHATLYWYQQILGQGPKLLIQFQNNGVVDDSQLPKDRFSAERLKGVDSTLKIQPAKLEDSAVYLCASSLNRAEQYFGPGTRLTVT.

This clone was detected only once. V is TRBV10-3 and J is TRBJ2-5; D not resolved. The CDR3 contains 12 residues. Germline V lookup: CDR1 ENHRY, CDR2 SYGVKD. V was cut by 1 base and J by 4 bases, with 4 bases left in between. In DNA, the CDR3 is TGTGCCATCAGTGAGTGGGGAGAGACCCAGTACTTC. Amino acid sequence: CAISEWGETQYF.

Here the CDR3 reads CASSQTGTGGFTEAFF. CDR3 nucleotide sequence: TGTGCCAGCAGCCAAACCGGGACAGGGGGATTCACTGAAGCTTTCTTT. The gene calls are TRBV5-4 and TRBJ1-1; 11 nucleotides agree with TRBD1. This CDR3 has 16 residues. Trimming removed 4 bases from V and 4 bases from J; junction bases left unmatched: 9. Per the germline V gene, CDR1 is SGHNT and CDR2 is YYREEE (reference sequence).

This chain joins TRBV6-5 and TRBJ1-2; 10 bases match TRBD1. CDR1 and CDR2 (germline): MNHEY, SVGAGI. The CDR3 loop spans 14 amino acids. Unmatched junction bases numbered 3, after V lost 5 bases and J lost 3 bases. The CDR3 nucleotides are TGTGCCAGCAGTAAGACAGGGGGCGACTATGGCTACACCTTC. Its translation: CASSKTGGDYGYTF.

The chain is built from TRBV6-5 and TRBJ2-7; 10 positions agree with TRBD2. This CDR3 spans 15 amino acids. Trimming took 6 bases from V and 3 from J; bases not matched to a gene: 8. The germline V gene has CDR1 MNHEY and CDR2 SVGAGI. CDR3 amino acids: CASREGLAYFYEQYF. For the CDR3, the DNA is TGTGCCAGCAGGGAGGGACTAGCGTATTTCTACGAGCAGTACTTC.

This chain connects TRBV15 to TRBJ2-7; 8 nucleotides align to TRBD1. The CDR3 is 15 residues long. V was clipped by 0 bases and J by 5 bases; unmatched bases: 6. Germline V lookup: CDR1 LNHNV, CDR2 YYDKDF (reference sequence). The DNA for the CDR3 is TGTGCCACCAGCAGAGATTACAGGGGGAGCCACGAGCAGTACTTC. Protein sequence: CATSRDYRGSHEQYF. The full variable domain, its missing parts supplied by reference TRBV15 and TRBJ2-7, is DAMVIQNPRYQVTQFGKPVTLSCSQTLNHNVMYWYQQKSSQAPKLLFHYYDKDFNNEADTPDNFQSRRPNTSFCFLDIRSPGLGDTAMYLCATSRDYRGSHEQYFGPGTRLTVT.

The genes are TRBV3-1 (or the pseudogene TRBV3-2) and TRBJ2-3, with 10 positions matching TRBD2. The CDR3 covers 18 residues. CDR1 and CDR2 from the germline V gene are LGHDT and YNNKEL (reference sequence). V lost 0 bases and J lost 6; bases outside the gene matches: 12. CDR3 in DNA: TGTGCCAGCAGCCAAGAAGCTTGGCTAGCGGGGGTCACGGATACGCAGTATTTT. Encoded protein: CASSQEAWLAGVTDTQYF.

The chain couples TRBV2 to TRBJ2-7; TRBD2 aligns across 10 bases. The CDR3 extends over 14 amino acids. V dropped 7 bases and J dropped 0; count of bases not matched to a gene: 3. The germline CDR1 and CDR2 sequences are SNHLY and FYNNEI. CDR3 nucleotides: TGTGCCAGCAAGGAGCGGGGGGGCTCCTACGAGCAGTACTTC. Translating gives CASKERGGSYEQYF.

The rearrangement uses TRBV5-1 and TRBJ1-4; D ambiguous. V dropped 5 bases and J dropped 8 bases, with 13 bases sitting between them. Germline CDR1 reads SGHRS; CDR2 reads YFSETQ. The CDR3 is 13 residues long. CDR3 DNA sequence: TGCGCCAGCAGACTAACGTCTGCCGAAAAACTGTTTTTT. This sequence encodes CASRLTSAEKLFF.

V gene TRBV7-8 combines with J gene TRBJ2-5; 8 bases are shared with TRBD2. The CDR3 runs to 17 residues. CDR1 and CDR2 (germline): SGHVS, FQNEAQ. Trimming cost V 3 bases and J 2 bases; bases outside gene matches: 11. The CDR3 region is CASSFRGGLSLQETQYF. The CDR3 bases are TGTGCCAGCAGCTTCCGGGGGGGCCTTTCCCTGCAAGAGACCCAGTACTTC.

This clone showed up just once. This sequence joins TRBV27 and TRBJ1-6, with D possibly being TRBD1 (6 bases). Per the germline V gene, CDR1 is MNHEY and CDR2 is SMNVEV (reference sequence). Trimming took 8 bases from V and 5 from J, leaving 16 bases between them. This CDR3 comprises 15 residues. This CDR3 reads CASSLRRQDNSPLHF. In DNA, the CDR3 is TGTGCCAGCTCTTTGAGACGACAGGATAATTCACCCCTCCACTTT.

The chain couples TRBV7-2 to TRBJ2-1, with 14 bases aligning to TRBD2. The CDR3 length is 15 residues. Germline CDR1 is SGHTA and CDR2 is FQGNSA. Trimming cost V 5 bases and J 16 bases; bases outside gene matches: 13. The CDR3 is CASSPGMTSGRVVFF. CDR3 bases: TGTGCCAGCAGCCCCGGCATGACTAGCGGGAGGGTTGTATTCTTC. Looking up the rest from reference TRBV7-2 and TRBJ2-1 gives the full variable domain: GAGVSQSPSNKVTEKGKDVELRCDPISGHTALYWYRQSLGQGLEFLIYFQGNSAPDKSGLPSDRFSAERTGGSVSTLTIQRTQQEDSAVYLCASSPGMTSGRVVFFGPGTRLTVL.

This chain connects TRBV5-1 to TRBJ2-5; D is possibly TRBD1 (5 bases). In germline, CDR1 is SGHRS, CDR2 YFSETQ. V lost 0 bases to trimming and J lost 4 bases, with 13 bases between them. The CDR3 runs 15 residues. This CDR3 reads CASSLEPGFIETQYF. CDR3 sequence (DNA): TGCGCCAGCAGCTTGGAGCCAGGGTTTATAGAGACCCAGTACTTC.

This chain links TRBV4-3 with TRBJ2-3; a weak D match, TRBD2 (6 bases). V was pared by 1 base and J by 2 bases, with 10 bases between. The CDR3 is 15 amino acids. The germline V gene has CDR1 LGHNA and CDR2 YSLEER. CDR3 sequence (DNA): TGCGCCAGCAGCCAAGCGGGGGTTGACACAGATACGCAGTATTTT. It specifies CASSQAGVDTDTQYF.

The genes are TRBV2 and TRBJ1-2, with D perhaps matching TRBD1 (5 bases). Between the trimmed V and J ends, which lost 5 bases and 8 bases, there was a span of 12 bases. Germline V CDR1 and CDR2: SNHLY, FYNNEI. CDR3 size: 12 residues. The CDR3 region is CASSRRVVGYTF. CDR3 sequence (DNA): TGTGCCAGCAGTCGCAGGGTTGTGGGCTACACCTTC.

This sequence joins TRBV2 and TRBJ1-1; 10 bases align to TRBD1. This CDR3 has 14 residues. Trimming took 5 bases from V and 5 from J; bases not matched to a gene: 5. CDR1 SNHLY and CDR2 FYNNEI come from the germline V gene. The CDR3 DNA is TGTGCCAGCAGTCCGGGACAGGGGTTTACTGAAGCTTTCTTT. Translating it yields CASSPGQGFTEAFF. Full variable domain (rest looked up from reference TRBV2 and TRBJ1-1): EPEVTQTPSHQVTQMGQEVILRCVPISNHLYFYWYRQILGQKVEFLVSFYNNEISEKSEIFDDQFSVERPDGSNFTLKIRSTKLEDSAMYFCASSPGQGFTEAFFGQGTRLTVV.

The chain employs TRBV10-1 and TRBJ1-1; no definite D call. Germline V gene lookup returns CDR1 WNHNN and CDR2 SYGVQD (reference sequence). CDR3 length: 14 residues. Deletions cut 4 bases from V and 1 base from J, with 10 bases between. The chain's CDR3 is CASSGGSKNTEAFF. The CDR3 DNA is TGCGCCAGCAGTGGCGGGAGCAAGAACACTGAAGCTTTCTTT.

The DNA for the CDR3 is TGTGCCACCAGTGTTACTAGCGGGGAGCAGTTCTTC. Residues: CATSVTSGEQFF. The chain combines TRBV24-1 with TRBJ2-1, with 9 bases identical to TRBD2. V trimming: 5 bases; J trimming: 10 bases; junction bases outside the gene matches: 2. The CDR3 has 12 amino acids. In germline, CDR1 is KGHDR, CDR2 SFDVKD.

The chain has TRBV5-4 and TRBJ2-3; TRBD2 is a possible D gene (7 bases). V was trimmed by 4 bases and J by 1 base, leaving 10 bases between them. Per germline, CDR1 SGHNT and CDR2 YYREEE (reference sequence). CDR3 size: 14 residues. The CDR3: CASSPGGRTDTQYF. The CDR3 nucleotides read TGTGCCAGCAGCCCCGGGGGGCGCACAGATACGCAGTATTTT.

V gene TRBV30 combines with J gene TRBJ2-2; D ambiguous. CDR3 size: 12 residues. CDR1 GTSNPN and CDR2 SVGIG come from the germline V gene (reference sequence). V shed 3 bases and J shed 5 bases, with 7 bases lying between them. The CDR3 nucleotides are TGTGCCTGGAGGGCAGGAACCGGGGAGCTGTTTTTT. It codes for CAWRAGTGELFF.

The CDR3 spells CASSQEGQGFGYTF. In nucleotides, the CDR3 is TGTGCCAGCAGCCAAGAGGGACAGGGGTTTGGCTACACCTTC. This chain joins TRBV3-1 (or the pseudogene TRBV3-2) and TRBJ1-2; 10 nucleotides agree with TRBD1. This CDR3 region has 14 residues. Trimming took 0 bases from V and 7 from J; bases not matched to a gene: 2. Per the germline V gene, CDR1 is LGHDT and CDR2 is YNNKEL (reference sequence).

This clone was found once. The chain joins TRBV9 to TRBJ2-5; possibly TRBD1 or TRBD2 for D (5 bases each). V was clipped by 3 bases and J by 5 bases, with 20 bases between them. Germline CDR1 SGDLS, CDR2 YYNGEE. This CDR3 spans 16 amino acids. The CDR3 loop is CASSATPGPTGETQYF. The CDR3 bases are TGTGCCAGCAGCGCCACACCGGGACCCACGGGGGAGACCCAGTACTTC.

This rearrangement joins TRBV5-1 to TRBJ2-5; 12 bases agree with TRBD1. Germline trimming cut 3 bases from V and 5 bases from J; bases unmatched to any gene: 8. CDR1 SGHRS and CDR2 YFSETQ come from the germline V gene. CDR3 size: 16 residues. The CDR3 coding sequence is TGCGCCAGCAGCTCCGGGGACAGGGGGCTTTGGGAGACCCAGTACTTC. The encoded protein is CASSSGDRGLWETQYF.

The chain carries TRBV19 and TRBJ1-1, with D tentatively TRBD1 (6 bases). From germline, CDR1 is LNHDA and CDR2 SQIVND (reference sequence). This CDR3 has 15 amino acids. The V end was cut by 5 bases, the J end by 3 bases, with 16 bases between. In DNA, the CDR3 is TGTGCCAGTAGTCTCCGGGGGCCACCTGACACTGAAGCTTTCTTT. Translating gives CASSLRGPPDTEAFF.